The 10 T cell receptor beta chains reported below all come from one sample, sequenced in a study of CXCR3-negative and CXCR3-positive naive CD8 T cells. The TRB cDNA libraries were prepared by 5' RACE with UMI labels. TCRdb reprocessed the 5' RACE reads, with one entry per CDR3 protein and no DNA. This listing includes roughly 5,800 distinct CDR3 sequences. Sequencing was done on a sample of naive CXCR3- CD8+ T cells from blood. Stated subset: CD45RO-CCR7+CD27+CD95- naive CD8+ T cells lacking CXCR3 (TNR3-). All receptors derive from a human donor in good health. Some clones in this sample may be carry-over from other donors' samples.

This clonotype ranks as medium-sized in terms of frequency. The chain employs TRBV5-1 and TRBJ2-1; TCRdb indicates TRBD2, and absent DNA this call remains unverified. Germline V CDR1 and CDR2: SGHRS, YFSETQ. The CDR3 extends over 15 amino acids. The CDR3 reads CASSPVIAGDDEQFF. The complete variable domain, with remaining parts taken from reference TRBV5-1 and TRBJ2-1, reads KAGVTQTPRYLIKTRGQQVTLSCSPISGHRSVSWYQQTPGQGLQFLFEYFSETQRNKGNFPGRFSGRQFSNSRSEMNVSTLELGDSALYLCASSPVIAGDDEQFFGPGTRLTVL.

J is TRBJ2-1 and V is TRBV4-3; without DNA, the TCRdb call of TRBD2 cannot be checked. Looked up from germline, CDR1 is LGHNA and CDR2 is YSLEER. This CDR3 contains 15 residues. The CDR3 is CASSQDRGTSREQFF.

This clonotype counts as medium-sized (0.01 to 0.1%) by frequency. The chain carries TRBV7-2 and TRBJ2-3; absent DNA, TCRdb's TRBD2 call cannot be checked. The V gene's germline CDR1 is SGHTA and CDR2 FQGNSA. The CDR3 extends over 15 amino acids. CDR3 protein: CASSPSAGGSDTQYF. The entire variable domain, with the rest obtained from reference TRBV7-2 and TRBJ2-3, is as follows: GAGVSQSPSNKVTEKGKDVELRCDPISGHTALYWYRQSLGQGLEFLIYFQGNSAPDKSGLPSDRFSAERTGGSVSTLTIQRTQQEDSAVYLCASSPSAGGSDTQYFGPGTRLTVL.

V usage is TRBV15 and J usage is TRBJ2-5; the TCRdb D gene call, TRBD1, has no DNA to confirm it. The CDR3 length is 12 residues. In germline, CDR1 is LNHNV, CDR2 YYDKDF (reference sequence). The CDR3 reads CATSEDSETQYF. Combining the CDR3 with reference TRBV15 and TRBJ2-5 gives the whole variable domain DAMVIQNPRYQVTQFGKPVTLSCSQTLNHNVMYWYQQKSSQAPKLLFHYYDKDFNNEADTPDNFQSRRPNTSFCFLDIRSPGLGDTAMYLCATSEDSETQYFGPGTRLLVL.

By frequency, this clonotype is medium-sized. The CDR3 here is CSSARGGNTEAFF. The V gene is TRBV20-1, the J gene TRBJ1-1. The CDR3 covers 13 residues. Germline CDR1 is DFQATT and CDR2 is SNEGSKA (reference sequence).

This chain joins TRBV11-2 and TRBJ2-3; TCRdb picks TRBD1, but there is no DNA to check that call. CDR3 length equals 15 residues. Germline CDR1 and CDR2: SGHAT and FQNNGV. The CDR3 loop reads CASRAGQGAAWTQYF.

The rearrangement joins TRBV6-6 to TRBJ2-7; TCRdb indicates TRBD2, and absent DNA this call remains unverified. This CDR3 is built from 16 residues. Germline V gene lookup returns CDR1 MNHNY and CDR2 SVGAGI (reference sequence). CDR3: CPSGYSILDFAYEQYF.

Its frequency marks this clonotype as medium-sized (0.01 to 0.1%). This chain connects TRBV7-2 to TRBJ1-5; TCRdb gives TRBD1 as the D gene, but with no DNA this cannot be confirmed. The CDR3 loop spans 15 amino acids. Germline V gives CDR1 SGHTA, CDR2 FQGNSA. The CDR3 spells CASSIGGGFNQPQHF. Using reference TRBV7-2 and TRBJ1-5 for the parts outside the CDR3, the full variable domain is GAGVSQSPSNKVTEKGKDVELRCDPISGHTALYWYRQSLGQGLEFLIYFQGNSAPDKSGLPSDRFSAERTGGSVSTLTIQRTQQEDSAVYLCASSIGGGFNQPQHFGDGTRLSIL.

This clonotype counts as medium-sized by frequency. The chain recombines TRBV9 with TRBJ2-7; the D call from TCRdb, TRBD2, cannot be confirmed without DNA. From germline, CDR1 is SGDLS and CDR2 YYNGEE. This CDR3 has 17 amino acids. The CDR3 is CASSVESSGRANHEQYF.

J is TRBJ2-1 and V is TRBV4-1; the D gene TCRdb calls, TRBD1, cannot be checked with no DNA. CDR3 length: 16 residues. Germline lookup yields CDR1 MGHRA and CDR2 YSYEKL. CDR3 sequence reads: CASSQSGQGAYNEQFF.